This T cell receptor (beta chain) was sequenced in a study of cytomegalovirus exposure and HLA in healthy donors. V lost 0 bases, J lost 7 bases, and 5 bases stayed unmatched. Germline V gene sequence: CDR1 SGHDT, CDR2 YYEEEE. The CDR3 loop spans 15 amino acids. The PCR used 60 Vbeta and 13 Jbeta primers. Only in-frame clones appear in the TCRdb table, and some are missing; sequencing was by immunoSEQ multiplex PCR. This sample has 110,000 or so clones, with over 8.5% found just once. This receptor was taken from a middle-aged woman in good health and CMV-seropositive. The sample comprised PBMCs. This chain joins TRBV5-6 and TRBJ2-1, with 9 bases fitting TRBD2. CDR3 bases: TGTGCCAGCAGCTTGGGGACCCTAGCGGGGAATGAGCAGTTCTTC. This codes for CASSLGTLAGNEQFF. Using reference TRBV5-6 and TRBJ2-1 for the parts outside the CDR3, the full variable domain is DAGVTQSPTHLIKTRGQQVTLRCSPKSGHDTVSWYQQALGQGPQFIFQYYEEEERQRGNFPDRFSGHQFPNYSSELNVNALLLGDSALYLCASSLGTLAGNEQFFGPGTRLTVL.